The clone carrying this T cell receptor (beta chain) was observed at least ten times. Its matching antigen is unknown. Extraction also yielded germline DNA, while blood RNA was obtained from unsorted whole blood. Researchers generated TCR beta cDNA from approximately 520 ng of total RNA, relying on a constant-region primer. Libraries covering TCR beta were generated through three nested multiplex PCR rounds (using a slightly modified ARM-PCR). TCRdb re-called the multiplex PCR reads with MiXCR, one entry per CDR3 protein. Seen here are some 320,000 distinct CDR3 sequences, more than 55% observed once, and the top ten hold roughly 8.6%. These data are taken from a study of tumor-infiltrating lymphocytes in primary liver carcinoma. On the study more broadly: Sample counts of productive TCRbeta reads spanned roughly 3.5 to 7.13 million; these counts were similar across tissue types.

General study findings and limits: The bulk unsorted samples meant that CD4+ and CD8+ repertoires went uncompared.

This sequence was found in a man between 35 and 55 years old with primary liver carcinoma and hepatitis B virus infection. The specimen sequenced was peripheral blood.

The CDR3 loop reads CASSPVEGTNTDTQYF. As DNA, the CDR3 is TGTGCCAGCAGCCCGGTCGAGGGGACTAACACAGATACGCAGTATTTT. V gene TRBV11-3 combines with J gene TRBJ2-3; 7 bases match TRBD2. The CDR3 sequence is 16 residues long. The V and J ends lost 5 bases and 2 bases, in that order; junction bases with no gene match: 10. Germline assignment: CDR1 SGHNT and CDR2 YENEEA.